The rows below give T cell receptor beta chains drawn from one sample of a study of blood T cell repertoires in COVID-19. Sequencing was performed with immunoSEQ multiplex PCR; in TCRdb, only in-frame clones are kept and a portion is missing. This sample has over 400,000 clones, with less than 90% found just once. The sequenced material came from PBMCs or T cells enriched from blood (not recorded which). The origin of the receptors is an older woman who had recovered from COVID-19. The CDR3 runs from the conserved cysteine through the conserved F or W. The D gene is left open where the match is weak. Part of the rows lack a size; the others show once, few, many or a class for expanded clones.

TRBJ2-3 TRBV5-1 TRBD2 few CASSPGTSGTDTQYF TGCGCCAGCAGCCCGGGGACTAGCGGCACAGATACGCAGTATTTT
TRBJ1-2 TRBV24-1 . . CATSDSVTESPYGYTF TGTGCCACCAGTGATTCGGTGACAGAATCCCCTTATGGCTACACCTTC
TRBJ2-3 TRBV6-1 TRBD2 . CASSEGGLARRGTQYF TGTGCCAGCAGTGAAGGGGGACTAGCGAGGCGCGGTACGCAGTATTTT
TRBJ1-6 TRBV11-3 . . CASSLDSPTGNSPLHF TGTGCCAGCAGCCTGGACTCCCCGACTGGGAATTCACCCCTCCACTTT
TRBJ1-6 TRBV3-1/TRBV3-2 . few CASSQAGVRGSPLHF TGTGCCAGCAGCCAAGCTGGGGTTCGGGGTTCACCCCTCCACTTT
TRBJ1-2 TRBV4-2 . few CASSQDTRDYGYTF TGTGCCAGCAGCCAAGATACCAGGGACTATGGCTACACCTTC
TRBJ2-7 TRBV5-5 TRBD1 once CASSIWGQTYEQYF TGTGCCAGCAGCATTTGGGGACAGACCTACGAGCAGTACTTC
TRBJ1-5 TRBV2 . . CASSGQAVNQPQHF TGTGCCAGCAGTGGACAGGCGGTCAATCAGCCCCAGCATTTT
TRBJ1-1 TRBV13 TRBD1 . CASSTRPGTGTAEAFF TGTGCCAGCAGCACACGTCCCGGGACAGGGACGGCTGAAGCTTTCTTT
TRBJ1-1 TRBV19 . once CASSIVPGGTEAFF TGTGCCAGTAGTATAGTTCCCGGGGGGACTGAAGCTTTCTTT
TRBJ1-6 TRBV5-1 TRBD1 once CASSTGQGYNSPLHF TGCGCCAGCAGCACCGGACAGGGCTATAATTCACCCCTCCACTTT
TRBJ1-2 TRBV6-5 . . CASRGTSLGGYTF TGTGCCAGCAGGGGGACTTCCCTAGGGGGCTACACCTTC
TRBJ2-7 TRBV9 TRBD2 . CASSVGGGVSYEQYF TGTGCCAGCAGCGTAGGTGGGGGGGTGTCATACGAGCAGTACTTC
TRBJ2-2 TRBV4-1 . . CASSRGGVNTGELFF TGCGCCAGCAGCCGGGGGGGCGTCAACACCGGGGAGCTGTTTTTT
TRBJ1-3 TRBV10-2 . . CASSRQGNSGNTIYF TGCGCCAGCAGTAGGCAGGGGAACTCTGGAAACACCATATATTTT
TRBJ2-7 TRBV5-4 . . CASSLWVGRDGEQYF TGTGCCAGCAGCTTGTGGGTAGGGAGAGACGGCGAGCAGTACTTC
TRBJ2-5 TRBV6-5 . . CASSYNRLHSQETQYF TGTGCCAGCAGTTACAATAGACTTCACTCTCAAGAGACCCAGTACTTC
TRBJ2-3 TRBV25-1 TRBD2 . CASSEQRGSTDTQYF TGTGCCAGCAGTGAACAGCGGGGGAGCACAGATACGCAGTATTTT
TRBJ2-1 TRBV7-8 . . CASSFLNGQRNEQFF TGTGCCAGCAGCTTCCTGAATGGACAGCGCAATGAGCAGTTCTTC
TRBJ2-2 TRBV7-2 . . CASSLVAGANTGELFF TGTGCCAGCAGCTTAGTGGCAGGGGCGAACACCGGGGAGCTGTTTTTT
TRBJ2-6 TRBV7-9 TRBD1 few CASSPRQGAPGANVLTF TGTGCCAGCAGCCCAAGACAGGGGGCGCCTGGGGCCAACGTCCTGACTTTC
TRBJ2-2 TRBV5-5 . . CASSLWDNGGELFF TGTGCCAGCAGCTTATGGGACAACGGCGGGGAGCTGTTTTTT
TRBJ1-6 TRBV11-2 TRBD1 . CASSLTGGYSPLHF TGTGCCAGCAGCTTGACAGGGGGTTATTCACCCCTCCACTTT
TRBJ1-1 TRBV2 . . CAGSGSGKSGAFF TGTGCCGGCTCAGGTTCCGGGAAGTCCGGAGCTTTCTTT
TRBJ1-3 TRBV10-3 . . CAIKSWGAGNTIYF TGTGCCATCAAAAGTTGGGGGGCTGGAAACACCATATATTTT
TRBJ1-1 TRBV11-2 . . CASSPVRGFTNTEAFF TGTGCCAGCAGCCCCGTTAGGGGGTTCACTAACACTGAAGCTTTCTTT
TRBJ1-2 TRBV3-1/TRBV3-2 TRBD1 . CASSRGQGPYGYTF TGTGCCAGCAGCCGCGGACAGGGACCCTATGGCTACACCTTC
TRBJ2-5 TRBV27 TRBD1 . CASSLWQGARETQYF TGTGCCAGCAGTTTATGGCAGGGGGCGCGGGAGACCCAGTACTTC
TRBJ2-2 TRBV10-3 . . CAISERTAGNTGELFF TGTGCCATCAGTGAGCGAACCGCCGGGAACACCGGGGAGCTGTTTTTT
TRBJ2-1 TRBV19 TRBD1 . CASKIQGAVWNEQFF TGTGCCAGTAAAATACAGGGGGCAGTCTGGAATGAGCAGTTCTTC
TRBJ1-3 TRBV24-1 TRBD1 . CATSHRGQNTIYF TGTGCCACCAGTCACAGGGGGCAGAACACCATATATTTT
TRBJ2-7 TRBV7-9 . . CASSKTGINEQYF TGTGCCAGCAGCAAAACCGGGATCAACGAGCAGTACTTC
TRBJ2-5 TRBV3-1/TRBV3-2 TRBD2 . CASSQAGLGGMSQYF TGTGCCAGCAGCCAAGCGGGACTAGGCGGAATGTCCCAGTACTTC
TRBJ2-5 TRBV5-1 TRBD2 . CASSLDGLASAQKTQYF TGCGCCAGCAGCTTGGATGGACTAGCTTCAGCCCAGAAGACCCAGTACTTC
TRBJ2-4 TRBV21-1 . . CASSKGRVPLAKNIQYF TGTGCCAGCAGCAAAGGGCGGGTGCCACTAGCCAAAAACATTCAGTACTTC
TRBJ1-5 TRBV6-1 . . CASSGPGHSLSNQPQHF TGTGCCAGCAGTGGCCCGGGACATTCATTAAGCAATCAGCCCCAGCATTTT
TRBJ2-5 TRBV3-1/TRBV3-2 TRBD2 once CASSPPTSGGRETQYF TGTGCCAGCAGCCCGCCGACTAGCGGGGGACGAGAGACCCAGTACTTC
TRBJ1-5 TRBV19 TRBD1 once CASSPRQGANSNQPQHF TGTGCCAGTAGTCCCCGACAGGGCGCAAATAGCAATCAGCCCCAGCATTTT
TRBJ1-6 TRBV10-3 TRBD1 . CAIKTGNEDSPLHF TGTGCCATAAAGACAGGGAATGAAGATTCACCCCTCCACTTT
TRBJ2-6 TRBV30 . . CAWSVLQAGANVLTF TGTGCCTGGAGTGTACTACAGGCTGGGGCCAACGTCCTGACTTTC
TRBJ1-4 TRBV2 . . CASTGRGNEKLFF TGTGCCAGCACCGGACGGGGTAATGAAAAACTGTTTTTT